A selection of T cell receptor beta chains follows, all from one sample in a study of cytomegalovirus exposure and HLA in healthy donors. Profiling relied on immunoSEQ multiplex PCR, and the TCRdb table lists in-frame clones only, not all of them. The sample has 150,000 to 200,000 clones; approximately 81% are singletons. The sequenced material came from PBMCs. These receptors came from a woman aged 45-59 years in good health and CMV-seronegative. Each CDR3 is given with its conserved first and last residue. A D gene is named only where the DNA matches it firmly. Clone size, where shown, is once, few, many, or a class for clones that have expanded.

j_gene	v_gene	abundance	d_gene	CDR3nt	CDR3aa
TRBJ1-3	TRBV27	.	.	TGTGCCTTTCCGGGTCATCTTCTCACAAGCTCTGGAAACACCATATATTTT	CAFPGHLLTSSGNTIYF
TRBJ1-5	TRBV5-6	few	.	TGTGCCAGCAGCTTGTCGGGGTCCGGGGAGCCCCAGCATTTT	CASSLSGSGEPQHF
TRBJ2-7	TRBV28	.	.	TGTGCCAGCAGTTTCGGCGGTACTACCTACGAGCAGTACTTC	CASSFGGTTYEQYF
TRBJ1-2	TRBV6-1	.	.	TGTGCCAGCAGTTTCCCTGACTATGGCTACACCTTC	CASSFPDYGYTF
TRBJ1-5	TRBV28	.	TRBD1	TGTGCCAGCAGTCCCCCCCGGGACAGCGTCAACTGGGAGGTCCAGCCCCAGCATTTT	CASSPPRDSVNWEVQPQHF
TRBJ1-2	TRBV29-1	.	.	TGCAGCGCTATGATTCCCCCGATCCGTGGCTACACCTTC	CSAMIPPIRGYTF
TRBJ1-6	TRBV6-1	.	.	TGTGCCAGCAGGGGGAGCCCCTCCTATAATTCCCCCCTCCACTTT	CASRGSPSYNSPLHF
TRBJ2-7	TRBV28	.	TRBD1	TGTGCCAGCAGCCGGACAGGGGGGCCCCGCTACGAGCAGTACTTC	CASSRTGGPRYEQYF
TRBJ1-1	TRBV29-1	once	TRBD1	TGCAGTACGCGTCAGGGGGATTTCACTGAAGCTTTCTTT	CSTRQGDFTEAFF
TRBJ1-6	TRBV9	.	.	TGTGCCAGCAGCGTAGCAGGGGAATCGAATTCACCCCTCCACTTT	CASSVAGESNSPLHF
TRBJ2-1	TRBV5-4	few	.	TGTGCCAGCAGCCCGAAGACAGGTAATCTCAACAATGAGCAGTTCTTC	CASSPKTGNLNNEQFF
TRBJ2-5	TRBV5-6	.	.	TGTGCCAGCAGCTGGGCGGGTTTAGGGTATCAAGAGACCCAGTACTTC	CASSWAGLGYQETQYF
TRBJ1-6	TRBV7-2	few	TRBD1	TGTGCCAGCAGCCGGACAGGGGGTAATTCACCCCTCCACTTT	CASSRTGGNSPLHF
TRBJ2-3	TRBV7-7	.	TRBD2	TGTGCCAGCAGCCCCTCTGCGGGGGTGTTTACGCAGTATTTT	CASSPSAGVFTQYF
TRBJ2-7	TRBV14	once	TRBD1	TGTGCCAGCAGCCCGGGACAGGGGAACTACGAGCAGTACTTC	CASSPGQGNYEQYF
TRBJ2-7	TRBV13	.	TRBD1	TGTGCCAGCAGCTTAGGGGGACAGGGCCCCTTCGAGCAGTACTTC	CASSLGGQGPFEQYF
TRBJ1-6	TRBV27	.	TRBD1	TGTGCCAGCCGACAGGGGAATTCACCCCTCCACTTT	CASRQGNSPLHF
TRBJ2-7	TRBV30	.	TRBD2	TGTGCCTGGAGTACGAGCGGGGGAAGCTCCTACGAGCAGTACTTC	CAWSTSGGSSYEQYF
TRBJ1-2	TRBV11-2	.	TRBD1	TGTGCCAGCAGCTTAGATATGAGGCAGGGGGCTTTCTATGGCTACACCTTC	CASSLDMRQGAFYGYTF
TRBJ2-7	TRBV27	.	.	TGTGCCAGCAGTCCCCTGGAGGGCGAGCAGTACTTC	CASSPLEGEQYF
TRBJ2-5	TRBV28	.	TRBD1	TGTGCCAGCGGAACAGGGGGCGCAGAGACCCAGTACTTC	CASGTGGAETQYF
TRBJ2-7	TRBV5-4	.	TRBD1	TGTGCCAGCAGCCTTCCGGACAGGGTGTCCTACGAGCAGTACTTC	CASSLPDRVSYEQYF
TRBJ1-1	TRBV5-1	.	TRBD1	TGCGCCAGCAGCCCAGGTGGACAGGGGGGCATGAACACTGAAGCTTTCTTT	CASSPGGQGGMNTEAFF
TRBJ2-5	TRBV19	.	TRBD1	TGTGCCAGTAGAGACGGACAGGGAGGAGAGACCCAGTACTTC	CASRDGQGGETQYF
TRBJ2-7	TRBV4-1	once	.	TGCGCCAGCGCGAAGGTAGCGGTGAAGTACGAGCAGTACTTC	CASAKVAVKYEQYF
TRBJ1-1	TRBV5-8	.	.	TGTGCCAGCAGACGGAGATCCTGGGACACTGAAGCTTTCTTT	CASRRRSWDTEAFF
TRBJ2-3	TRBV11-3	.	.	TGTGCCAGCAGCTTAGGAGGTACGCCAGATACGCAGTATTTT	CASSLGGTPDTQYF
TRBJ1-5	TRBV28	.	.	TGTGCCAGCAAGGCAGGGAATCAGCCCCAGCATTTT	CASKAGNQPQHF
TRBJ2-1	TRBV19	.	TRBD2	TGTGCCAGCACCCCACGGGGGGGATATCACAATGAGCAGTTCTTC	CASTPRGGYHNEQFF
TRBJ2-7	TRBV7-6	few	TRBD2	TGTGCCAGCAGCTTAGCCGGGGGGGGGACTATAGCCGCCGAGCAGTACTTC	CASSLAGGGTIAAEQYF
TRBJ1-1	TRBV18	.	.	TGTGCCAGCTCACCGATGACCCCGGGGGCTTTCTTT	CASSPMTPGAFF
TRBJ2-7	TRBV7-3	few	TRBD1	TGTGCCAGCAGCTTAATGGGGACAGGGAGCTACGAGCAGTACTTC	CASSLMGTGSYEQYF
TRBJ2-7	TRBV7-2	.	.	TGTGCCAGCAGCTTAGCGCAGGTGAGCTCCTACGAGCAGTACTTC	CASSLAQVSSYEQYF
TRBJ1-5	TRBV28	.	TRBD1	TGTGCCAGCAGTTTTGAGGGCAGGGGGCGGGGACAGCCCCAGCATTTT	CASSFEGRGRGQPQHF
TRBJ2-6	TRBV5-1	.	TRBD1	TGCGCCAGCAGCTTACACAGGGGGCTCGGGGCCAACGTCCTGACTTTC	CASSLHRGLGANVLTF
TRBJ1-1	TRBV28	.	.	TGTGCCAGCAGTGTAGTGTACCCGGGAACTGAAGCTTTCTTT	CASSVVYPGTEAFF